The present T cell receptor (beta chain) was sequenced within a study of shared clonotypes between healthy human individuals. Repertoires were generated with immunoSEQ multiplex PCR, while TCRdb's copy carries only in-frame clones and drops some. The sample consists of approximately 2.1 million clones, about 92% of them appearing once. This clone appeared once. The V gene end was trimmed by 6 bases and the J gene end by 5 bases; junction bases not matched to a gene: 15. There are 18 residues in the CDR3. Per germline, CDR1 MDHEN and CDR2 SYDVKM. The rearrangement uses TRBV28 and TRBJ2-2, with 10 bases matching TRBD1. This sequence originates from a man aged 18 to 35 in good health. Some clones in this sample may be carry-over from other donors' samples. Sequencing was performed on naive CD4+ T cells from PBMCs. Indicated subset: CD45RA+ positively selected. CDR3 loop: CASSWWAARTGGTGELFF. The CDR3 DNA reads as TGTGCCAGCAGCTGGTGGGCCGCCCGGACAGGGGGTACCGGGGAGCTGTTTTTT.